This entry concerns a single TCR beta chain. As yet, its antigen is unknown. One end of the junction is discordant with germline, which a read error may explain. The identical CDR3 is also encoded by other nucleotide sequences in the sample. The CDR3 is made up of 18 amino acids. Germline V gene lookup returns CDR1 SGHRS and CDR2 YFSETQ. The data stem from a study of graft-versus-host responses after intestinal transplantation. The method was immunoSEQ multiplex PCR; TCRdb's version includes in-frame clones alone and lacks a portion of them. The table lists 130,000 or so clones, more than 80% of them singletons.

The receptor was isolated from a human donor who received an intestinal transplant. V usage is TRBV5-1 and J usage is TRBJ2-6; TRBD1 is a possible D gene (6 bases). The specimen comprised unstimulated CD4+ T cells sorted from spleen or lymph node cells, sampled before intestinal transplant. As DNA, the CDR3 is TGCGCCAGCAGCTTGAGCCAGGGGAGTCAATCTGGAGCCAACGTCCTGACTTTC. It codes for CASSLSQGSQSGANVLTF.